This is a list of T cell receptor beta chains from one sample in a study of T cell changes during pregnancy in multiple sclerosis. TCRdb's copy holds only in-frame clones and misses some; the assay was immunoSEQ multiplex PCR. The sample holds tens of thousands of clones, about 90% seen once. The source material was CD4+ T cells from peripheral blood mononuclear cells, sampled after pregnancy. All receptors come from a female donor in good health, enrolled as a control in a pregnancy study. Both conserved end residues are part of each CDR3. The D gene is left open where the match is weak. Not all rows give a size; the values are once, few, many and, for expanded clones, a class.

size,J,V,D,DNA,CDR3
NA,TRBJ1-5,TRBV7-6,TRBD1,TGTGCCAGCAGCTTATCGGGACAGGGAGGTCAGCCCCAGCATTTT,CASSLSGQGGQPQHF
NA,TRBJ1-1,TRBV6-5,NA,TGTGCCAGCAGTTTCTCCTCCGAGGGAACCACTGAAGCTTTCTTT,CASSFSSEGTTEAFF
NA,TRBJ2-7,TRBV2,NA,TGTGCCAGCAGTGAGTTAAAGACAGAGTCCCTACGAGTGCAGTACTTC,CASSELKTESLRVQYF
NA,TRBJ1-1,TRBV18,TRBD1,TGTGCCAGCTCACCCTTCGCGGTCGCAGGGGGCGTTTGGGTCCCTGAAGCTTTCTTT,CASSPFAVAGGVWVPEAFF
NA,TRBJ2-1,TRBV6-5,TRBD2,TGTGCCAGCAGGGCTAGCGGGGGGGCCCGGGAGCAGTTCTTC,CASRASGGAREQFF
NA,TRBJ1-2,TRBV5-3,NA,TGTGCCAGAAGCTTGGAGGAGGGGTGTGATCACTTC,CARSLEEGCDHF
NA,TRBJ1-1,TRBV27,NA,TGTGCCAGCAGGGTTACCTGGGCCATCCCTGAAGCTTTCTTT,CASRVTWAIPEAFF
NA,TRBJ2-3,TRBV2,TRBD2,TGTGCCAGCAGTGTGGGCGGGGGGGCCCCCACAGATACGCAGTATTTT,CASSVGGGAPTDTQYF
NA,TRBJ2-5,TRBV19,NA,TGTGCCAGTAGTCCCCGGGTAGTTTCCCGAGAAGAGACCCAGTACTTC,CASSPRVVSREETQYF
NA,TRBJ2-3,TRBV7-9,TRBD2,TGTGCCAGCAGCATCGGACTAGCGGGGGGGCTTTATACGCAGTATTTT,CASSIGLAGGLYTQYF
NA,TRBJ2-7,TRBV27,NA,TGTGCCAGCAAAAGTAGAGCCTCCGGGACAATCTCCTACGAGCAGTACTTC,CASKSRASGTISYEQYF
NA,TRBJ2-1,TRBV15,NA,TGTGCCACCAGGGAGGAATTAGCCTCCTACAATGAGCAGTTCTTC,CATREELASYNEQFF
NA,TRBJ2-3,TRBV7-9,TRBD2,TGTGCCAGCGGGGGGACTAGCGGCACAGATACGCAGTATTTT,CASGGTSGTDTQYF
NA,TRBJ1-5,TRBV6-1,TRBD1,TGTGCCAGCAGTGTAAATTCAGGGGGGCCCCAGCATTTT,CASSVNSGGPQHF
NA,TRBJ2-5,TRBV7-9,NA,TGTGCCAGCAGCTTCGGGACATTTCAGGCGGAGACCCAGTACTTC,CASSFGTFQAETQYF
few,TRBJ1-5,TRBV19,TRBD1,TGTGCCAGTGGCAGGGACAGGGATTTTGGCAATCAGCCCCAGCATTTT,CASGRDRDFGNQPQHF
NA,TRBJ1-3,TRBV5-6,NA,TGTGCCAGCAGCTTATCCAGATCACCCTCTGGAAACACCATATATTTT,CASSLSRSPSGNTIYF
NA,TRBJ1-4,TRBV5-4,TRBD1,TGTGCCAGCAGCACAAGACAGGGGGCTGGCGAAAAACTGTTTTTT,CASSTRQGAGEKLFF
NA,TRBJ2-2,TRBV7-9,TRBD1,TGTGCCAGCAGCCTGACAGGGGGCAACACCGGGGAGCTGTTTTTT,CASSLTGGNTGELFF
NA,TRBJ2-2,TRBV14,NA,TGTGCCAGCAGCCGAGGAACCACCGGGGAGCTGTTTTTT,CASSRGTTGELFF
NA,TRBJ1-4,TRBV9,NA,TGTGCCAGCAGCGTAGAGGGCAGGGTTTTT,CASSVEGRVF
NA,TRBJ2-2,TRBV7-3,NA,TGTGCCAGCAGCTTAAGAGGGGGCACCGGGGAGCTGTTTTTT,CASSLRGGTGELFF
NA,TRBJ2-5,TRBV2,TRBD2,TGTGCCAGCAAGCAGGGACTAGCGGGGGGTGAGACCCAGTACTTC,CASKQGLAGGETQYF
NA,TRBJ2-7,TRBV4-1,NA,TGCGCCAGCAGCCAGGCAGGCGGGACAGCAGGGCGGGAGCAGTACTTC,CASSQAGGTAGREQYF
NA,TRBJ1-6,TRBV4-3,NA,TGCGCCAGCAGCCAAGATCTTCTTGGGGGCGGAAATTCACCCCTCCACTTT,CASSQDLLGGGNSPLHF
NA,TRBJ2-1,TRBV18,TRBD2,TGTGCCAGCTCACCAGGGGCGGGGGGGCCTTCCGAGCAGTTCTTC,CASSPGAGGPSEQFF
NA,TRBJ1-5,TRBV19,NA,TGTGCCAGTAGTCCGGGTCCGGGTCTCGGCAATCAGCCCCAGCATTTT,CASSPGPGLGNQPQHF
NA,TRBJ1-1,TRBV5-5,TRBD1,TGTGCCAGCAGCTCACGGGACAGGAGAACTGAAGCTTTCTTT,CASSSRDRRTEAFF
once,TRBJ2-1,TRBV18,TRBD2,TGTGCCAGCTCACCAGGGCTAGCGGGGGTCATGGGGAATGAGCAGTTCTTC,CASSPGLAGVMGNEQFF
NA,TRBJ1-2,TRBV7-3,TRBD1,TGTGCCAGCAGCCCGCAGACAGGGTTTGGCTACACCTTC,CASSPQTGFGYTF
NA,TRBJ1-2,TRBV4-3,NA,TGCGCCAGCAGCCAAGCCAGGAATGGCTACACCTTC,CASSQARNGYTF
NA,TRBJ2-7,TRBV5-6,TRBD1,TGTGCCAGCAGCGAAGACAGGGGAGCGACCTACGAGCAGTACTTC,CASSEDRGATYEQYF
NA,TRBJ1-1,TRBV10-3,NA,TGTGCCATCAGTGTACAGGGAGCTGAAGCTTTCTTT,CAISVQGAEAFF
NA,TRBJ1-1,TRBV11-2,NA,TGTGCCAGCAGCCACTACCGGAACACTGAAGCTTTCTTT,CASSHYRNTEAFF
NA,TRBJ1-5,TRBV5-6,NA,TGTGCCAGCAGCTTGCAGGGTTGGGGAAGCAATCAGCCCCAGCATTTT,CASSLQGWGSNQPQHF
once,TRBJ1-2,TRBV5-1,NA,TGCGCCAGCAGCTTGGACGGGGGATCTGGCTACACCTTC,CASSLDGGSGYTF